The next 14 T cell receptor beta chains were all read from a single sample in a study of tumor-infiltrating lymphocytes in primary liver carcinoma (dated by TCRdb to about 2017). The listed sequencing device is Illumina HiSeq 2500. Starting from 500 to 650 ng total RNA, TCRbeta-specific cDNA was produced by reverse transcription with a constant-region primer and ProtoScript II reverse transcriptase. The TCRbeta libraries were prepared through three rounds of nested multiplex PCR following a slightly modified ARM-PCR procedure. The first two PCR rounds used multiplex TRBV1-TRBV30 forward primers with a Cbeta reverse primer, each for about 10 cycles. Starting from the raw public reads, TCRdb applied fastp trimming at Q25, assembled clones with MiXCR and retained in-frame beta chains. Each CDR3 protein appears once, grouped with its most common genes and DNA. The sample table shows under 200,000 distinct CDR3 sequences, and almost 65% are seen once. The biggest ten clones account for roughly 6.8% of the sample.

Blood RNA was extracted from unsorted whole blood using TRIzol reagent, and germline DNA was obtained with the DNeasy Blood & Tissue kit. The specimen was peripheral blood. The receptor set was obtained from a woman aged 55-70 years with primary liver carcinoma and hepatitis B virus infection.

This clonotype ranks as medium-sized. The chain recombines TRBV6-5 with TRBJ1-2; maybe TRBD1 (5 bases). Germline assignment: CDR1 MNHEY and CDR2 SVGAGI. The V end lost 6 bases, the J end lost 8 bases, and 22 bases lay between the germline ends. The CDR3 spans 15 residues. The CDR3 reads CASSQVTGAAGGYTF. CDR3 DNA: TGTGCCAGCAGCCAAGTAACTGGGGCAGCAGGAGGCTACACCTTC.

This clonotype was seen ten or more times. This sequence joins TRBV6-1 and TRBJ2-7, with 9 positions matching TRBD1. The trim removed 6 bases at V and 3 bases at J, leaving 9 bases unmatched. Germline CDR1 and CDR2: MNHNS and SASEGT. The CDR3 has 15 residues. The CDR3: CASRAPGQGDYEQYF. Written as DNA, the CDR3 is TGTGCCAGCAGGGCTCCGGGACAGGGTGACTACGAGCAGTACTTC.

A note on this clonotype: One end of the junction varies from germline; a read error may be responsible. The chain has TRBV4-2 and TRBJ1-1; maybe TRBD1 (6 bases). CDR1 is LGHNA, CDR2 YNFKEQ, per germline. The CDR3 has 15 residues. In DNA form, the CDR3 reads TGTGTCAGCAGCCCCGGGGGGGGGCCGGGCACTGAAGCATTCTTT. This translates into CVSSPGGGPGTEAFF.

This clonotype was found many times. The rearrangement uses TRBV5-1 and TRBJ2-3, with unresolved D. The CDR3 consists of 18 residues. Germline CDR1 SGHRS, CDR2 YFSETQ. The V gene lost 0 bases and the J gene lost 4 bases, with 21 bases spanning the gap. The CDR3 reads CASSLGTTSKSGADTQYF. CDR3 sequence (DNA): TGCGCCAGCAGCTTGGGTACCACATCTAAATCGGGTGCAGATACGCAGTATTTT. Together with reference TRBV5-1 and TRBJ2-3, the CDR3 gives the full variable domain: KAGVTQTPRYLIKTRGQQVTLSCSPISGHRSVSWYQQTPGQGLQFLFEYFSETQRNKGNFPGRFSGRQFSNSRSEMNVSTLELGDSALYLCASSLGTTSKSGADTQYFGPGTRLTVL.

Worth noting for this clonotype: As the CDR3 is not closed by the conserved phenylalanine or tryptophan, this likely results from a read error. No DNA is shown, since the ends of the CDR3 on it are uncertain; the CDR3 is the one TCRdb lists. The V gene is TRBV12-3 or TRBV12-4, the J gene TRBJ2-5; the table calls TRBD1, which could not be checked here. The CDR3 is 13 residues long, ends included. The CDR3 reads CARTKGQGETQYL.

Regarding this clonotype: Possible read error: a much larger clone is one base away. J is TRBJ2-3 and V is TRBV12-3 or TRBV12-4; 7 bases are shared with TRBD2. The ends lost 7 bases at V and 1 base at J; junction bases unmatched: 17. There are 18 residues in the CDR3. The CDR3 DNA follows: TGTGCCAGCACCTCCGGCGGGAGAGAGGCGGTGGGCACAGATACGCAGTATTTT. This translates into CASTSGGREAVGTDTQYF.

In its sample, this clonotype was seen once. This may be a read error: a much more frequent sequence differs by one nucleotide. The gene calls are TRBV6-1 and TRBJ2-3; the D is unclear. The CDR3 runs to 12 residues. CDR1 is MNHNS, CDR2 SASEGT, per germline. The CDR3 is CASSAGTDRQYF. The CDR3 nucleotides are TGTGCCAGCAGTGCCGGAACAGATAGGCAGTATTTT.

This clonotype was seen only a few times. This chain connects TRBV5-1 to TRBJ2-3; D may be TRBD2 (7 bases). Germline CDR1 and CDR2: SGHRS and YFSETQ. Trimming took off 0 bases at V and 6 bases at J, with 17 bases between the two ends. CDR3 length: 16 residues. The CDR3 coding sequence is TGCGCCAGCAGCTTGGCCGGGGCTAGCGGACAGGATACGCAGTATTTT. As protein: CASSLAGASGQDTQYF.

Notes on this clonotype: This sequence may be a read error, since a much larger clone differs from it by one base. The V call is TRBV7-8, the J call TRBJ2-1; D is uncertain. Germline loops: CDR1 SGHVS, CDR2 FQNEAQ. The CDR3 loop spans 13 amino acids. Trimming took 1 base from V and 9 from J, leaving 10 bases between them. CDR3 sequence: CASSLDRNIEQFF. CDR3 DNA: TGTGCCAGCAGCTTAGATCGCAATATTGAGCAGTTCTTC.

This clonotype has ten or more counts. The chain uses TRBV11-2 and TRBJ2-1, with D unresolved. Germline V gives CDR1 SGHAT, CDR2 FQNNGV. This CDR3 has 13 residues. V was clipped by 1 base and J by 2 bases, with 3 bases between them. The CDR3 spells CASSLVTYNEQFF. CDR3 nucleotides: TGTGCCAGCAGCTTAGTAACCTACAATGAGCAGTTCTTC.

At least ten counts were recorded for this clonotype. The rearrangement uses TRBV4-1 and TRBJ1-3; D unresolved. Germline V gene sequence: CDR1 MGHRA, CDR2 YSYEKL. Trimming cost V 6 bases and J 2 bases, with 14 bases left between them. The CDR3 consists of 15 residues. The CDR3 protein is CASSRVIAPGNTIYF. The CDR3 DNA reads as TGCGCCAGCAGTCGGGTCATCGCGCCTGGAAACACCATATATTTT.

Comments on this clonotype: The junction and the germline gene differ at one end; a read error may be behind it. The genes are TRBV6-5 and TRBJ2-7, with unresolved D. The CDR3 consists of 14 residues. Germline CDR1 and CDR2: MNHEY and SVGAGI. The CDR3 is CVSSITPTSYEQYF. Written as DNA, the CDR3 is TGTGTCAGCAGTATCACTCCCACCTCCTACGAGCAGTACTTC.

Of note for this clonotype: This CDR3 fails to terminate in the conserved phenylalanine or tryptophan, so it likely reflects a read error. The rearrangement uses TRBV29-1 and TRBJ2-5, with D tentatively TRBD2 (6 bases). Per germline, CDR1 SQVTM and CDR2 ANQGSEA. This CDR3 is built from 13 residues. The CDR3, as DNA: TGCAACGTTGATGTAGCCGGGCGGGATACCCAGTACCTC. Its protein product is CNVDVAGRDTQYL.

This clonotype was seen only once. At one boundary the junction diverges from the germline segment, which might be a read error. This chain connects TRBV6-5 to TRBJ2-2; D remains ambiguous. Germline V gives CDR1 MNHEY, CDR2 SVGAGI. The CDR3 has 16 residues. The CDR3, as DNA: TGTGCCAGCAGCTACTCTCTGAGACAGAACACCGGGGAGCTGTTTTTT. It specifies CASSYSLRQNTGELFF.